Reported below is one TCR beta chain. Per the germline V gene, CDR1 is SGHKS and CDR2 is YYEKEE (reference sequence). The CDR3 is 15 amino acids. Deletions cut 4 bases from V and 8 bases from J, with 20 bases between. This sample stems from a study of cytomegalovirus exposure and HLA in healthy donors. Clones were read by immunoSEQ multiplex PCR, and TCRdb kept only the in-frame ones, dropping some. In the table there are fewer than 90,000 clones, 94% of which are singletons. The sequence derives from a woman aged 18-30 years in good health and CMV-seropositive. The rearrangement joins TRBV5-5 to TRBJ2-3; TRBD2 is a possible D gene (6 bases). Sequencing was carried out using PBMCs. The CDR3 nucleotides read TGTGCCAGCAGCCCCCGAGATGGGGGAGGCGGTACGCAGTATTTT. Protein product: CASSPRDGGGGTQYF. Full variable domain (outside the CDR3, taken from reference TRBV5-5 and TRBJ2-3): DAGVTQSPTHLIKTRGQQVTLRCSPISGHKSVSWYQQVLGQGPQFIFQYYEKEERGRGNFPDRFSARQFPNYSSELNVNALLLGDSALYLCASSPRDGGGGTQYFGPGTRLTVL.